This entry is about one T cell receptor beta chain. Its target is unknown. Blood was collected once per donor into heparin, averaging roughly 110 mL. Naive, central memory, regulatory and stem cell-like memory cells within the CD4+ compartment were sorted using CD45RO/CCR7/CD25/CD127/CD95/CD27. Purities in excess of 95% were seen in all sorted populations. Expressed TCRB transcripts were sequenced, since all the RNA that had been isolated was reverse transcribed. About 3.7 million reads per sample were averaged for naive, central memory and regulatory samples. Data came from immunoSEQ multiplex PCR; TCRdb stores just in-frame clones and leaves some out. The top ten clones hold 0.45% to 0.65% of a sample with 300,000 to 400,000 clones, 9.5% to 10% of them seen once. The data originate from a study of beta chain features in type 1 diabetes. Study conclusions and caveats: Moderately but significantly shorter TCRB CDR3s were found in Type 1 diabetes patients in all four CD4+ subsets.

Germline V gene lookup returns CDR1 SGHDN and CDR2 FVKESK. The germline V and J ends were trimmed by 1 base and 10 bases, with 7 bases remaining between them. The CDR3 is 12 amino acids. The gene calls are TRBV14 and TRBJ1-4; D is undetermined. The material sequenced was central memory CD4+ T cells from blood. The sequence came from a man aged 30 to 45 with type 1 diabetes. The CDR3 region has the DNA TGTGCCAGCAGCCAAGCAGGTGGAAAACTGTTTTTT. Amino acids: CASSQAGGKLFF. Drawing the rest from reference TRBV14 and TRBJ1-4, the complete variable domain is EAGVTQFPSHSVIEKGQTVTLRCDPISGHDNLYWYRRVMGKEIKFLLHFVKESKQDESGMPNNRFLAERTGGTYSTLKVQPAELEDSGVYFCASSQAGGKLFFGSGTQLSVL.